Shown below are 13 T cell receptor beta chains from a single sample sequenced in a study of blood T cell repertoires in COVID-19. Some clones are missing from TCRdb's copy, which holds only in-frame ones; the method was immunoSEQ multiplex PCR. The table lists over 200,000 clones, approximately 88% of them singletons. Sequenced sample: PBMCs or T cells enriched from blood (not recorded which). All receptors come from a woman in her 40s with acute COVID-19.

Remarks on this clone: Different DNA sequences within this sample yield the same CDR3. The V and J genes are TRBV7-8 and TRBJ1-6, with a weak D call TRBD1 (5 bases). The V and J ends lost 2 bases and 0 bases respectively, with 5 bases between them. CDR3 length equals 15 residues. Per germline, CDR1 SGHVS and CDR2 FQNEAQ. CDR3 in amino acids: CASSLRGSYNSPLHF. The CDR3 region has the DNA TGTGCCAGCAGCTTAAGGGGCTCCTATAATTCACCCCTCCACTTT.

This clone was seen only a few times. The chain employs TRBV24-1 and TRBJ1-2; perhaps TRBD1 as D (6 bases). Trimming cost V 6 bases and J 4 bases, with 11 bases left between them. CDR3 length: 13 residues. Germline V gene lookup returns CDR1 KGHDR and CDR2 SFDVKD. CDR3 loop: CATSPGASYGYTF. The CDR3 DNA sequence: TGTGCCACCAGTCCAGGGGCCTCCTATGGCTACACCTTC.

This clone showed up just once. The rearrangement uses TRBV2 and TRBJ2-1, with D tentatively TRBD1 (5 bases). Germline-derived CDR1 and CDR2 are SNHLY and FYNNEI. The V gene lost 7 bases and the J gene lost 5 bases, with 12 bases spanning the gap. CDR3 length: 13 residues. CDR3 DNA: TGTGCCAGCACCCGGACATTTCACAATGAGCAGTTCTTC. Protein sequence: CASTRTFHNEQFF.

The chain couples TRBV6-6 to TRBJ1-5; 11 positions match TRBD1. The V and J ends lost 5 bases and 7 bases, in that order; junction bases with no gene match: 13. Germline-derived CDR1 and CDR2 are MNHNY and SVGAGI (reference sequence). The CDR3 loop spans 17 amino acids. The CDR3 here is CASSRSPGTGGEQPQHF. As DNA, the CDR3 is TGTGCCAGCAGTCGCTCTCCTGGGACAGGGGGAGAGCAGCCCCAGCATTTT.

The J gene is TRBJ2-1, the V gene TRBV19, with 9 bases aligning to TRBD2. CDR1 is LNHDA and CDR2 is SQIVND in the germline V gene (reference sequence). Unmatched junction bases numbered 8, after V lost 8 bases and J lost 3 bases. The length of the CDR3 is 15 residues. The CDR3 sequence is CASGGLALGYNEQFF. The CDR3 coding sequence is TGTGCCAGTGGAGGACTAGCGTTGGGCTACAATGAGCAGTTCTTC.

This chain joins TRBV7-8 and TRBJ1-2; no clear D gene. CDR3 length: 12 residues. Trimming stripped 5 bases from V and 4 bases from J, with 8 bases between. Germline CDR1 and CDR2: SGHVS and FQNEAQ. In DNA, the CDR3 is TGTGCCAGCAGCCCAGATATCTATGGCTACACCTTC. This sequence encodes CASSPDIYGYTF.

This chain uses TRBV29-1 with TRBJ1-1; D call uncertain. The CDR3 has 15 residues. Deletions cut 7 bases from V and 5 bases from J, with 23 bases between. The germline gives CDR1 SQVTM, CDR2 ANQGSEA. The CDR3 sequence is CSALDGGKGTTEAFF. Here the CDR3 DNA reads TGCAGCGCCTTGGACGGAGGCAAGGGAACAACTGAAGCTTTCTTT.

V gene TRBV5-1 combines with J gene TRBJ2-7; TRBD2 aligns across 7 bases. With 1 base clipped from V and 3 bases from J, the junction kept 19 bases outside the gene matches. Per germline, CDR1 SGHRS and CDR2 YFSETQ. The CDR3 is made up of 19 amino acids. The CDR3 loop is CASSLQRGPYPLGLYEQYV. Here the CDR3 DNA reads TGCGCCAGCAGCTTGCAGCGGGGTCCTTATCCACTGGGCCTCTACGAGCAGTACGTC.

The J gene is TRBJ2-7, the V gene TRBV7-2; D call uncertain. V was shortened by 2 bases and J by 4 bases, with 9 bases between the two germline ends. CDR1 and CDR2 (germline): SGHTA, FQGNSA. The CDR3 contains 13 residues. CDR3 coding DNA: TGTGCCAGCAGCTTACGGTTTGGTTACGAGCAGTACTTC. It codes for CASSLRFGYEQYF.

The CDR3, as DNA: TGTGCCAGCAGGACGACAGGCCTGACCTATGGCTACACCTTC. This encodes CASRTTGLTYGYTF. The V call is TRBV9, the J call TRBJ1-2, with TRBD1 as a possible D gene (6 bases). In germline, CDR1 is SGDLS, CDR2 YYNGEE. The CDR3 extends over 14 amino acids. The V end was cut by 5 bases, the J end by 4 bases, with 15 bases between.

The chain joins TRBV7-2 to TRBJ1-6, with unresolved D. The V end lost 2 bases, the J end lost 12 bases, and 11 bases lay between the germline ends. The germline V gene has CDR1 SGHTA and CDR2 FQGNSA. The CDR3 is made up of 13 amino acids. The CDR3 spells CASSLSRPGPLHF. The CDR3 DNA sequence: TGTGCCAGCAGCTTATCCAGGCCCGGACCCCTCCACTTT.

V usage is TRBV19 and J usage is TRBJ1-6; D gene uncertain. V lost 5 bases and J 6 bases, leaving 5 bases between the germline ends. Looked up from germline, CDR1 is LNHDA and CDR2 is SQIVND (reference sequence). The length of the CDR3 is 12 residues. In nucleotides, the CDR3 is TGTGCCAGTAGTTTCAGTAATTCACCCCTCCACTTT. Translated, it gives CASSFSNSPLHF.

The chain links TRBV6-5 to TRBJ1-2; 8 bases line up with TRBD1. V shed 0 bases and J 2 bases; nucleotides not matched to a gene: 2. Germline CDR1 reads MNHEY; CDR2 reads SVGAGI. This CDR3 is 15 amino acids long. CDR3 in DNA: TGTGCCAGCAGTTACTCCACAGGGGGGAACTATGGCTACACCTTC. Its translation: CASSYSTGGNYGYTF.